The entry below describes one T cell receptor (beta chain). The data were obtained in a study of blood T cell repertoires in COVID-19. Profiled with immunoSEQ multiplex PCR; TCRdb holds only in-frame clones, not every one. The sample holds a few hundred thousand clones; around 86% are singletons and the top ten take under 3%. This CDR3 is built from 15 residues. V trimming: 1 base; J trimming: 5 bases; junction bases outside the gene matches: 6. The germline CDR1 and CDR2 sequences are SGHKS and YYEKEE (reference sequence). Sequenced sample: peripheral blood. The chain uses TRBV5-5 and TRBJ2-3; 8 bases align to TRBD2. This receptor was taken from a human donor in a cohort sampled during active COVID-19. CDR3 sequence: CASSLNSGGQDTQYF. The CDR3 nucleotides are TGTGCCAGCAGCTTGAACTCGGGGGGGCAAGATACGCAGTATTTT.